This passage covers 10 T cell receptor beta chains from one sample sequenced in a study of CDR3 diversity in severe acne. One entry per CDR3 protein, called by TCRdb with MiXCR from the PCR reads. There are about 90,000 distinct CDR3 sequences in the sample; over 45% occur only once, and 9.5% to 13% lies in the top ten. Sequenced: blood. These TCRs come from a male donor in good health, serving as a control.

This clonotype was found many times. The genes are TRBV19 and TRBJ2-1; D may be TRBD2 (5 bases). Per the germline V gene, CDR1 is LNHDA and CDR2 is SQIVND (reference sequence). With 6 bases removed from V and 0 bases from J, the gap between germline ends came to 15 bases. CDR3 length equals 16 residues. CDR3 DNA: TGTGCCAGTAGCAAACTAGGGTTAAGCTCCTACAATGAGCAGTTCTTC. Translated: CASSKLGLSSYNEQFF.

J is TRBJ1-1 and V is TRBV24-1; TRBD1 matches at 8 bases. CDR1 and CDR2 (germline): KGHDR, SFDVKD. The ends lost 3 bases at V and 10 bases at J; junction bases unmatched: 3. The CDR3 covers 12 residues. Written as DNA, the CDR3 is TGTGCCACCAGTGATCATCAGGGGGCAGCTTTCTTT. It yields the protein CATSDHQGAAFF.

With regard to this clonotype: Since the CDR3 does not end with the conserved phenylalanine or tryptophan, this likely comes from a read error. This chain links TRBV7-9 with TRBJ1-4, with a weak D call TRBD1 (6 bases). V gave up 2 bases and J gave up 4 bases, with 11 bases separating them. The CDR3 spans 15 residues. Germline V gene sequence: CDR1 SEHNR, CDR2 FQNEAQ (reference sequence). In DNA, the CDR3 is TGTGCCAGCAGCTTAACAGGGACGGTTAATGAAAAACTGTTTCTT. This gives the protein CASSLTGTVNEKLFL.

This clonotype turned up a few times. The chain is built from TRBV20-1 and TRBJ2-7, with 10 bases that match TRBD2. The CDR3 has 12 residues. Germline trimming cut 6 bases from V and 4 bases from J; bases unmatched to any gene: 3. Per the germline V gene, CDR1 is DFQATT and CDR2 is SNEGSKA (reference sequence). In DNA, the CDR3 is TGCAGTGCCGAAGCGGGGGGGTACGAGCAGTACTTC. This sequence encodes CSAEAGGYEQYF.

This clonotype appeared a single time. The chain joins TRBV5-4 to TRBJ2-7; 13 nucleotides agree with TRBD2. V lost 4 bases to trimming and J lost 5 bases; unmatched junction nucleotides: 3. The CDR3 spans 14 residues. Germline assignment: CDR1 SGHNT and CDR2 YYREEE (reference sequence). CDR3: CASSGTSGTDEQYF. CDR3 DNA: TGTGCCAGCAGCGGGACTAGCGGGACTGACGAGCAGTACTTC.

This clonotype was observed a single time. J is TRBJ1-4 and V is TRBV28; D is ambiguous. Germline CDR1 is MDHEN and CDR2 is SYDVKM. The CDR3 totals 14 residues. V was cut by 4 bases and J by 6 bases, with 12 bases left in between. The DNA for the CDR3 is TGTGCCAGCAGTTACCCACACGGGGATGAAAAACTGTTTTTT. It specifies CASSYPHGDEKLFF. The variable domain in full, completed from reference TRBV28 and TRBJ1-4, reads DVKVTQSSRYLVKRTGEKVFLECVQDMDHENMFWYRQDPGLGLRLIYFSYDVKMKEKGDIPEGYSVSREKKERFSLILESASTNQTSMYLCASSYPHGDEKLFFGSGTQLSVL.

The V and J genes are TRBV25-1 and TRBJ1-5; no clear D. This CDR3 is 15 amino acids long. V lost 9 bases to trimming and J lost 0 bases, with 15 bases between them. The germline V gene has CDR1 MGHDK and CDR2 SYGVNS. CDR3 bases: TGTGCCAGTAGTAGGCCAGCTTATAGCAATCAGCCCCAGCATTTT. It specifies CASSRPAYSNQPQHF. The whole variable domain, filled in from reference TRBV25-1 and TRBJ1-5, reads EADIYQTPRYLVIGTGKKITLECSQTMGHDKMYWYQQDPGMELHLIHYSYGVNSTEKGDLSSESTVSRIRTEHFPLTLESARPSHTSQYLCASSRPAYSNQPQHFGDGTRLSIL.

The gene calls are TRBV9 and TRBJ2-1, with D possibly matching TRBD2 (7 bases). Trimming pared 7 bases from V and 6 bases from J, leaving 20 bases between. The CDR3 has 15 residues. Per the germline V gene, CDR1 is SGDLS and CDR2 is YYNGEE. The CDR3 region has the DNA TGTGCCAGCTCGGGGGGAACAGGGTTCGGCAATGAGCAGTTCTTC. This gives the protein CASSGGTGFGNEQFF.

A word on this clonotype: With a much larger clone just one base away, this may be a read error. The chain employs TRBV29-1 and TRBJ2-3, with 9 nucleotides matching TRBD2. The CDR3 sequence is 15 residues long. The V segment lost 4 bases and the J segment 8 bases; nucleotides outside the gene matches: 13. In germline, CDR1 is SQVTM, CDR2 ANQGSEA. The CDR3 nucleotides read TGCAGCGTTGGGGTGGGGGCGGGGGGGTATGGTACGCAGTATTTT. This translates into CSVGVGAGGYGTQYF.

The chain links TRBV28 to TRBJ1-5; 10 bases match TRBD1. Germline loops: CDR1 MDHEN, CDR2 SYDVKM. CDR3 size: 19 residues. After removal of 3 bases from V and 5 bases from J, the junction contained 16 bases not matched to a gene. CDR3 residues: CASSFPVRSDRGTDQPQHF. In DNA form, the CDR3 reads TGTGCCAGCAGTTTTCCCGTTCGGTCGGACAGGGGGACTGATCAGCCCCAGCATTTT. The complete variable domain, with remaining parts taken from reference TRBV28 and TRBJ1-5, reads DVKVTQSSRYLVKRTGEKVFLECVQDMDHENMFWYRQDPGLGLRLIYFSYDVKMKEKGDIPEGYSVSREKKERFSLILESASTNQTSMYLCASSFPVRSDRGTDQPQHFGDGTRLSIL.